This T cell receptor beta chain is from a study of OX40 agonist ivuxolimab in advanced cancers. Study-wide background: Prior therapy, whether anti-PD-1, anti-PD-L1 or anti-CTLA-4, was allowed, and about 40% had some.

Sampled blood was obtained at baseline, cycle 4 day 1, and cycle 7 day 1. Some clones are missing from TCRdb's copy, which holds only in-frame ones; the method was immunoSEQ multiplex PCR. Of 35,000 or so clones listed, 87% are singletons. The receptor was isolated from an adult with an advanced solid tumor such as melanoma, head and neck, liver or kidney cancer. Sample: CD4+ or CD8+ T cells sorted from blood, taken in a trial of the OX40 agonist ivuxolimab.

The DNA for the CDR3 is TGTGCCACCGGGGACAGGGGGCTGAATGGCTACACCTTC. Translation: CATGDRGLNGYTF. The chain links TRBV19 to TRBJ1-2; 12 nucleotides match TRBD1. V was clipped by 10 bases and J by 6 bases; unmatched bases: 6. Germline-derived CDR1 and CDR2 are LNHDA and SQIVND (reference sequence). The CDR3 runs 13 residues.